Following are 30 T cell receptor beta chains from one sample sequenced in a study of control samples from healthy donors and cancer patients. Profiling relied on immunoSEQ multiplex PCR, and the TCRdb table lists in-frame clones only, not all of them. Of about 150,000 clones in the sample, approximately 93% were seen once. Sequenced sample: blood. The source is a woman aged 40 to 50 in good health.

This clone was detected only once. This rearrangement joins TRBV10-3 to TRBJ1-5; D perhaps matches TRBD1 (5 bases). Trimming removed 2 bases at V and 0 bases at J, with 11 bases between. CDR1 is ENHRY and CDR2 is SYGVKD in the germline V gene. The CDR3 length is 16 residues. The CDR3 loop is CAISEAGWYSNQPQHF. The DNA of the CDR3 is TGTGCCATCAGTGAGGCAGGGTGGTATAGCAATCAGCCCCAGCATTTT.

The rearrangement joins TRBV5-6 to TRBJ1-1; tentatively, D is TRBD1 (5 bases). CDR3 length equals 14 residues. Per germline, CDR1 SGHDT and CDR2 YYEEEE. Trimming stripped 0 bases from V and 4 bases from J, with 10 bases between. CDR3 nucleotide sequence: TGTGCCAGCAGCTTGGTAGTGGGGGGCACTGAAGCTTTCTTT. It codes for CASSLVVGGTEAFF.

In regard to this clone: Other DNA sequences of this sample code for an identical CDR3. CDR3 in DNA: TGTGCCAGCTCACTAGGACAGGGGAACACTGAAGCTTTCTTT. The encoded protein is CASSLGQGNTEAFF. The V gene is TRBV18, the J gene TRBJ1-1, with 8 bases lining up with TRBD1. Germline-derived CDR1 and CDR2 are KGHSH and LQKENI. The V and J ends lost 4 bases and 1 base, in that order; junction bases with no gene match: 2. The CDR3 totals 14 residues. The whole variable domain, remainder taken from reference TRBV18 and TRBJ1-1, is NAGVMQNPRHLVRRRGQEARLRCSPMKGHSHVYWYRQLPEEGLKFMVYLQKENIIDESGMPKERFSAEFPKEGPSILRIQQVVRGDSAAYFCASSLGQGNTEAFFGQGTRLTVV.

This clone has more than one count but fewer than ten. This sequence joins TRBV6-5 and TRBJ1-2; D is perhaps TRBD1 (5 bases). Trimming stripped 5 bases from V and 8 bases from J, with 21 bases between. This CDR3 comprises 15 residues. Per the germline V gene, CDR1 is MNHEY and CDR2 is SVGAGI. The CDR3 DNA sequence: TGTGCCAGCAGTAGACCTTCGGGGGGAGTGAGGGGCTACACCTTC. Translating it yields CASSRPSGGVRGYTF.

The chain couples TRBV7-9 to TRBJ2-5; D gene unclear. CDR1 is SEHNR, CDR2 FQNEAQ, per germline (reference sequence). The CDR3 extends over 12 amino acids. V gave up 5 bases and J gave up 1 base, with 5 bases separating them. The CDR3: CASSPVQETQYF. The CDR3 DNA sequence: TGTGCCAGCAGCCCGGTCCAAGAGACCCAGTACTTC.

The chain employs TRBV7-2 and TRBJ2-1, with unresolved D. Germline V lookup: CDR1 SGHTA, CDR2 FQGNSA. CDR3 length equals 15 residues. Trimming took 1 base from V and 0 from J, leaving 7 bases between them. CDR3: CASSLESSSYNEQFF. The CDR3 DNA sequence: TGTGCCAGCAGCTTAGAGTCCTCCTCCTACAATGAGCAGTTCTTC. Based on the CDR3 plus reference TRBV7-2 and TRBJ2-1, the full variable domain is GAGVSQSPSNKVTEKGKDVELRCDPISGHTALYWYRQSLGQGLEFLIYFQGNSAPDKSGLPSDRFSAERTGGSVSTLTIQRTQQEDSAVYLCASSLESSSYNEQFFGPGTRLTVL.

This clone occurred once. This chain uses TRBV27 with TRBJ1-2; 9 bases map to TRBD1. This CDR3 comprises 11 residues. From germline, CDR1 is MNHEY and CDR2 SMNVEV (reference sequence). J gave up 9 bases and V 5 bases, and 1 base lay outside the gene matches. CDR3 region: CASSDRGSYTF. DNA of the CDR3: TGTGCCAGCAGTGACAGGGGGAGCTACACCTTC.

This chain links TRBV4-1 with TRBJ2-7; 11 positions match TRBD2. J lost 2 bases, V lost 1 base, and 4 bases had no gene match. The CDR3 totals 16 residues. Per the germline V gene, CDR1 is MGHRA and CDR2 is YSYEKL. This CDR3 reads CASSQASGRPTYEQYF. As DNA, the CDR3 is TGCGCCAGCAGCCAAGCTAGCGGGAGGCCGACCTACGAGCAGTACTTC.

The V and J genes are TRBV29-1 and TRBJ1-5; D possibly corresponds to TRBD1 (6 bases). The V end was cut by 5 bases, the J end by 1 base, with 12 bases between. Looked up from germline, CDR1 is SQVTM and CDR2 is ANQGSEA. This CDR3 spans 14 amino acids. This CDR3 is CSVRDMGSNQPQHF. In DNA form, the CDR3 reads TGCAGCGTTCGGGACATGGGAAGCAATCAGCCCCAGCATTTT.

This chain joins TRBV27 and TRBJ1-2; perhaps TRBD1 as D (6 bases). This CDR3 spans 13 amino acids. Trimming left V 6 bases short and J 8 bases short, with 16 bases between. CDR1 and CDR2 (germline): MNHEY, SMNVEV (reference sequence). Here the CDR3 reads CASSSSPTGGYTF. Here the CDR3 DNA reads TGTGCCAGCAGCTCATCTCCGACAGGCGGCTACACCTTC.

The chain combines TRBV7-2 with TRBJ2-3; D is uncertain. CDR1 SGHTA and CDR2 FQGNSA come from the germline V gene. This CDR3 region has 13 residues. The V end lost 4 bases, the J end lost 0 bases, and 5 bases lay between the germline ends. The DNA of the CDR3 is TGTGCCAGCAGCTCACAAAGCACAGATACGCAGTATTTT. Amino acids: CASSSQSTDTQYF. Filled out from reference TRBV7-2 and TRBJ2-3, the complete variable domain reads GAGVSQSPSNKVTEKGKDVELRCDPISGHTALYWYRQSLGQGLEFLIYFQGNSAPDKSGLPSDRFSAERTGGSVSTLTIQRTQQEDSAVYLCASSSQSTDTQYFGPGTRLTVL.

The gene calls are TRBV7-2 and TRBJ1-1, with D perhaps matching TRBD1 (5 bases). V lost 5 bases and J 5 bases, leaving 18 bases between the germline ends. CDR1 and CDR2 (germline): SGHTA, FQGNSA. This CDR3 is 15 amino acids long. This chain's CDR3 is CASSPIAGFGTEAFF. The CDR3 nucleotides are TGTGCCAGCAGCCCCATAGCAGGGTTTGGAACTGAAGCTTTCTTT.

This chain joins TRBV5-1 and TRBJ2-1, with D maybe TRBD1 (5 bases). Looked up from germline, CDR1 is SGHRS and CDR2 is YFSETQ. The CDR3 has 17 amino acids. V was trimmed by 4 bases and J by 6 bases, leaving 23 bases between them. The CDR3 protein is CASSAVPSNLRGNEQFF. In DNA form, the CDR3 reads TGCGCCAGCAGCGCCGTCCCATCCAACCTTAGGGGCAATGAGCAGTTCTTC.

The genes are TRBV7-2 and TRBJ1-2, with D maybe TRBD1 (6 bases). Germline CDR1 and CDR2: SGHTA and FQGNSA. There are 16 residues in the CDR3. Trimming pared 0 bases from V and 2 bases from J, leaving 13 bases between. The CDR3 coding sequence is TGTGCCAGCAGCTTAGCGGGGGGCGGACGAAACTATGGCTACACCTTC. It is translated as CASSLAGGGRNYGYTF.

The V call is TRBV5-1, the J call TRBJ2-2, with TRBD1 matching 9 bases. The CDR3 totals 16 residues. Germline values: CDR1 SGHRS, CDR2 YFSETQ. Losses at the gene ends were 4 bases for V and 3 bases for J; bases not matched to a gene: 7. The CDR3 sequence: CASSRTTGGDTGELFF. CDR3 coding DNA: TGCGCCAGCAGCCGGACGACAGGGGGGGACACCGGGGAGCTGTTTTTT.

CDR3 in DNA: TGTGCCAGTAGTATAAGTGGCCGGGCGAACACTGAAGCTTTCTTT. Translated, it gives CASSISGRANTEAFF. The chain joins TRBV19 to TRBJ1-1; D gene unclear. The germline V gene encodes CDR1 LNHDA and CDR2 SQIVND (reference sequence). This CDR3 is 15 amino acids long. Trimming pared 2 bases from V and 1 base from J, leaving 11 bases between.

V is TRBV11-3 and J is TRBJ2-3; no clear D gene. V dropped 1 base and J dropped 2 bases, with 13 bases sitting between them. This CDR3 comprises 16 residues. Germline V lookup: CDR1 SGHNT, CDR2 YENEEA. This CDR3 is CASSLASTLTTDTQYF. CDR3 DNA: TGTGCCAGCAGCTTAGCTTCTACTCTAACCACAGATACGCAGTATTTT.

This rearrangement joins TRBV12-3 or TRBV12-4 to TRBJ2-1, with 12 nucleotides matching TRBD2. The junction had 7 bases not matched to a gene; V was cut back by 7 bases and J by 12 bases. This CDR3 spans 13 amino acids. CDR3: CASTRTSGTGQFF. The CDR3 region has the DNA TGTGCCAGCACCCGGACTAGCGGGACTGGGCAGTTCTTC.

The V call is TRBV15, the J call TRBJ2-7; TRBD1 matches 9 bases. The CDR3 totals 16 residues. Germline CDR1 and CDR2: LNHNV and YYDKDF (reference sequence). Losses at the gene ends were 5 bases for V and 5 bases for J; bases not matched to a gene: 13. Here the CDR3 DNA reads TGTGCCACCAGCGCGGTAATAGGGACAGGGTCTCACGAGCAGTACTTC. The encoded protein is CATSAVIGTGSHEQYF. Looking up the rest from reference TRBV15 and TRBJ2-7 gives the full variable domain: DAMVIQNPRYQVTQFGKPVTLSCSQTLNHNVMYWYQQKSSQAPKLLFHYYDKDFNNEADTPDNFQSRRPNTSFCFLDIRSPGLGDTAMYLCATSAVIGTGSHEQYFGPGTRLTVT.

The CDR3 loop is CASSPPIGRGLSTDTQYF. The CDR3 nucleotides are TGTGCCAGTAGTCCACCCATTGGCAGGGGGCTTAGCACAGATACGCAGTATTTT. V and J are TRBV19 and TRBJ2-3; 8 bases match TRBD1. The V and J ends lost 5 bases and 0 bases, in that order; junction bases with no gene match: 13. The CDR3 has 18 residues. CDR1 and CDR2 (germline): LNHDA, SQIVND (reference sequence).

The V call is TRBV18, the J call TRBJ1-3; D gene ambiguous. V was cut by 2 bases and J by 4 bases, with 12 bases left in between. The CDR3 has 15 residues. Looked up from germline, CDR1 is KGHSH and CDR2 is LQKENI. CDR3 residues: CASSPSGGGGNTIYF. In DNA, the CDR3 is TGTGCCAGCTCACCATCCGGAGGAGGGGGAAACACCATATATTTT.

The V gene is TRBV6-5, the J gene TRBJ1-2; a weak D match, TRBD1 (5 bases). V shed 7 bases and J shed 3 bases, with 12 bases lying between them. The CDR3 totals 13 residues. Germline assignment: CDR1 MNHEY and CDR2 SVGAGI. The CDR3 nucleotides read TGTGCCAGCATTTTCGACAGATACTATGGCTACACCTTC. As protein: CASIFDRYYGYTF.

The chain is built from TRBV30 and TRBJ2-7; 10 bases agree with TRBD1. From germline, CDR1 is GTSNPN and CDR2 SVGIG (reference sequence). The CDR3 is 14 amino acids. With 0 bases clipped from V and 4 bases from J, the junction kept 3 bases outside the gene matches. The CDR3, as DNA: TGTGCCTGGAGTGTAGGACAGGGGGAGTACGAGCAGTACTTC. As protein: CAWSVGQGEYEQYF.

The chain carries TRBV7-2 and TRBJ2-6; no clear D. Trimming took 3 bases from V and 3 from J, leaving 9 bases between them. The CDR3 sequence is 15 residues long. CDR1 is SGHTA, CDR2 FQGNSA, per germline. CDR3 loop: CASSFQSDGANVLTF. CDR3 nucleotide sequence: TGTGCCAGCAGCTTTCAATCTGATGGGGCCAACGTCCTGACTTTC.

J is TRBJ2-7 and V is TRBV7-2, with D uncertain. The germline gives CDR1 SGHTA, CDR2 FQGNSA. The CDR3 consists of 16 residues. Between the trimmed V and J ends, which lost 1 base and 3 bases, there was a span of 16 bases. The CDR3 reads CASSLGRTVGNYEQYF. The DNA of the CDR3 is TGTGCCAGCAGCTTAGGGCGAACAGTAGGGAACTACGAGCAGTACTTC. Full variable domain (outside the CDR3, taken from reference TRBV7-2 and TRBJ2-7): GAGVSQSPSNKVTEKGKDVELRCDPISGHTALYWYRQSLGQGLEFLIYFQGNSAPDKSGLPSDRFSAERTGGSVSTLTIQRTQQEDSAVYLCASSLGRTVGNYEQYFGPGTRLTVT.

This sequence joins TRBV15 and TRBJ2-5; a weak D match, TRBD1 (6 bases). Per the germline V gene, CDR1 is LNHNV and CDR2 is YYDKDF (reference sequence). The CDR3 covers 14 residues. Deletions cut 8 bases from V and 1 base from J, with 14 bases between. CDR3 amino acids: CATGTPTSQETQYF. The CDR3 bases are TGTGCCACCGGGACACCGACCAGCCAAGAGACCCAGTACTTC.

This clone was seen a single time. The V call is TRBV6-5, the J call TRBJ1-2; TRBD1 might be the D (6 bases). The V gene's germline CDR1 is MNHEY and CDR2 SVGAGI. Trimming pared 6 bases from V and 8 bases from J, leaving 16 bases between. The CDR3 contains 13 residues. As DNA, the CDR3 is TGTGCCAGCAGCGGATCAGGGGCGCGCGGCTACACCTTC. This encodes CASSGSGARGYTF.

The rearrangement uses TRBV7-2 and TRBJ2-3; 10 bases match TRBD2. CDR3 length: 19 amino acids. The trim removed 1 base at V and 3 bases at J, leaving 13 bases unmatched. Germline V gene data show CDR1 as SGHTA and CDR2 as FQGNSA. The chain's CDR3 is CASSLVGPSGRVGTDTQYF. The CDR3 nucleotides are TGTGCCAGCAGCTTAGTGGGGCCTAGCGGGAGAGTGGGGACAGATACGCAGTATTTT.

The chain employs TRBV27 and TRBJ2-7, with a possible D match to TRBD1 (6 bases). The CDR3 covers 13 residues. Germline values: CDR1 MNHEY, CDR2 SMNVEV (reference sequence). Trimming pared 5 bases from V and 3 bases from J, leaving 11 bases between. The CDR3 reads CASSPWTDYEQYF. CDR3 DNA: TGTGCCAGCAGTCCGTGGACAGACTACGAGCAGTACTTC.

V usage is TRBV3-1 (or the pseudogene TRBV3-2) and J usage is TRBJ2-7; 7 bases align to TRBD1. CDR3 length equals 15 residues. With V trimmed by 4 bases and J by 3 bases, 9 bases remained unmatched. Germline lookup yields CDR1 LGHDT and CDR2 YNNKEL (reference sequence). The CDR3 coding sequence is TGTGCCAGCAGCCTAAGTACAGGGGATTTCTACGAGCAGTACTTC. Translating it yields CASSLSTGDFYEQYF.